This T cell receptor (beta chain) was profiled in a study of response to subunit inactivated influenza vaccine. TCRdb ran MiXCR on the RT-PCR reads and lists one entry per CDR3 protein. The sample has about 800,000 distinct CDR3 sequences; approximately 22% are singletons. This CDR3 is built from 14 residues. The V end lost 6 bases, the J end lost 4 bases, and 15 bases lay between the germline ends. In this sample, this clonotype turned up a few times. The receptor was derived from a man aged 50 to 60 who received an inactivated influenza vaccine. Sequenced material: PBMCs from blood, taken approximately 5 days after vaccination. V gene TRBV12-3 or TRBV12-4 combines with J gene TRBJ1-1; D call uncertain. For the CDR3, the DNA is TGTGCCAGCAGCCAAAACGGCGGAAGCACTGAAGCTTTCTTT. This gives the protein CASSQNGGSTEAFF.